The rows below give T cell receptor beta chains drawn from one sample of a study of PD-1 blockade in mismatch repair-deficient tumors. Here immunoSEQ multiplex PCR was the method, and the copy in TCRdb shows in-frame clones only, minus some. In the table there are some 110,000 clones, 65% to 80% of which are singletons. The sequencing here drew on peripheral blood, taken roughly 60 weeks after starting pembrolizumab. The receptors originated from an adult with mismatch repair-deficient cancer. The CDR3 runs from the conserved cysteine through the conserved F or W. D genes are given only for firm matches. A row's size may be missing; if present it is once, few, many or a size class.

TRBV14	TRBJ2-5	-	-	CASSQGLRDSFKETQYF	TGTGCCAGCAGCCAAGGTTTGCGTGACTCCTTCAAAGAGACCCAGTACTTC
TRBV11-2	TRBJ1-3	-	-	CASSLETGGSGNTIYF	TGTGCCAGCAGCTTAGAGACAGGAGGCTCTGGAAACACCATATATTTT
TRBV5-1	TRBJ2-1	-	TRBD2	CASSRASGRGSYNEQFF	TGCGCCAGCAGCAGGGCTAGCGGGAGAGGATCCTACAATGAGCAGTTCTTC
TRBV7-3	TRBJ2-3	-	-	CASSPGPFRDTQYF	TGTGCCAGCAGCCCCGGCCCGTTTCGGGATACGCAGTATTTT
TRBV7-2	TRBJ1-1	-	-	CASSLVGVGTEAFF	TGTGCCAGCAGCTTAGTGGGGGTTGGCACTGAAGCTTTCTTT
TRBV6-4	TRBJ1-2	-	TRBD1	CASSPGGSGYGYTF	TGTGCCAGCAGCCCAGGGGGCAGTGGCTATGGCTACACCTTC
TRBV4-1	TRBJ2-7	-	-	CASSQAENLYEQYF	TGCGCCAGCAGCCAAGCGGAGAATCTCTACGAGCAGTACTTC
TRBV19	TRBJ2-5	-	-	CASSPPGETQYF	TGTGCCAGTAGCCCACCGGGGGAGACCCAGTACTTC
TRBV6-6	TRBJ2-4	once	TRBD1	CASSPGQGERNIQYF	TGTGCCAGCAGCCCGGGACAGGGAGAAAGAAACATTCAGTACTTC
TRBV15	TRBJ2-3	-	TRBD2	CATSSPGLGGTDTQYF	TGTGCCACCAGCAGCCCGGGACTAGGAGGCACAGATACGCAGTATTTT
TRBV7-8	TRBJ2-1	-	TRBD2	CASSVKFAGGAYEQFF	TGTGCCAGCAGCGTGAAGTTTGCGGGAGGGGCTTATGAGCAGTTCTTC
TRBV27	TRBJ2-3	-	TRBD1	CASSPSLGTVTDTQYF	TGTGCCAGCAGTCCCTCTCTGGGGACAGTCACAGATACGCAGTATTTT
TRBV6-6	TRBJ2-3	-	-	CASTPGRGADTQYF	TGTGCCAGCACCCCCGGACGTGGCGCAGATACGCAGTATTTT
TRBV5-4	TRBJ2-3	-	-	CASSLVARGTDTQYF	TGTGCCAGCAGCTTGGTTGCCCGAGGAACAGATACGCAGTATTTT
TRBV11-2	TRBJ2-7	-	TRBD1	CASSTGTGYYEQYF	TGTGCCAGCAGCACCGGGACAGGGTACTACGAGCAGTACTTC
TRBV5-5	TRBJ2-1	-	-	CASSTVLASGAYNEQFF	TGTGCCAGCAGCACAGTGCTCGCCAGCGGTGCCTACAATGAGCAGTTCTTC
TRBV6-5	TRBJ1-1	-	-	CASSRRGGNTEAFF	TGTGCCAGCAGCCGTCGAGGGGGGAACACTGAAGCTTTCTTT
TRBV21-1	TRBJ2-1	once	-	CASRTSGRNSYNEQFF	TGTGCCAGCAGGACTAGCGGGAGGAACTCCTACAATGAGCAGTTCTTC
TRBV5-4	TRBJ1-2	-	-	CASSLGRPQSYGYTF	TGTGCCAGCAGCTTGGGACGGCCCCAAAGCTATGGCTACACCTTC
TRBV5-1	TRBJ1-1	few	-	CASGERGLVNTEAFF	TGCGCCTCCGGCGAGCGGGGATTAGTGAACACTGAAGCTTTCTTT
TRBV29-1	TRBJ2-5	-	-	CSVGVEQETQYF	TGCAGCGTTGGGGTGGAACAAGAGACCCAGTACTTC
TRBV19	TRBJ2-2	few	TRBD2	CASSTRDYANTGELFF	TGTGCCAGTAGTACCCGGGACTACGCGAACACCGGGGAGCTGTTTTTT
TRBV10-3	TRBJ2-4	-	-	CAISESSENIQYF	TGTGCCATCAGTGAGTCGTCAGAAAACATTCAGTACTTC
TRBV7-2	TRBJ1-3	once	-	CASSLFGSGNTIYF	TGTGCCAGCAGCTTATTCGGGTCTGGAAACACCATATATTTT